A single T cell receptor (beta chain) is shown here with its context. CDR3 length equals 15 residues. Per germline, CDR1 SGDLS and CDR2 YYNGEE. V was clipped by 3 bases and J by 6 bases, with 18 bases between them. This sample was included in a study of blood T cells in healthy people across ages. Alongside a J-beta primer mix, a sample-barcoded 5' primer served in a second PCR lasting roughly 6 to 12 cycles. In TCRdb, the 5' RACE reads were re-called with MiXCR into one record per CDR3 protein. Found here are about 780,000 distinct CDR3 sequences, more than 25% of them singletons; the top ten hold about 3%. These data are also associated with another study on T cells of mothers and their children. That publication notes: Donation was provided by three healthy Caucasian mothers along with their six children.

The receptor comes from a boy aged 10-17 years in good health. Specimen: blood. V is TRBV9 and J is TRBJ1-1; D perhaps matches TRBD1 (5 bases). The CDR3 coding sequence is TGTGCCAGCAGCGAGACCGGCTCTCGAGGGGCTGAAGCTTTCTTT. This gives the protein CASSETGSRGAEAFF.